There are a few counts of the clone carrying this TCR beta chain. Its antigen remains unknown. These data belong to a study of blood T cells in healthy people across ages. At the level of the study: When template switching was applied, about one barcoded beta molecule was captured per two T cells. Study-level results: Diversity was estimated from one million T cells, and these estimates were considered underestimates.

Each donor's blood draw was around 9.1 milliliters of peripheral blood. The second PCR ran about 6 to 12 cycles with a sample-barcoded 5' primer and J-beta primers. Each cDNA molecule, via a template-switch adaptor with 12 random nucleotides, was tagged. MiXCR was run by TCRdb on the 5' RACE reads, yielding one entry per CDR3 protein. The sample has roughly 930,000 distinct CDR3 sequences, around 49% seen once. Germline V CDR1 and CDR2: PRHDT, FYEKMQ (reference sequence). V was trimmed by 0 bases and J by 9 bases, leaving 6 bases between them. The CDR3 extends over 12 amino acids. Sequencing was done on a sample of blood. The clonotype comes from a young man in good health. The rearrangement joins TRBV13 to TRBJ1-5; D unresolved. CDR3 amino acids: CASSLGGGPQHF. CDR3 DNA sequence: TGTGCCAGCAGCTTAGGGGGTGGGCCCCAGCATTTT.